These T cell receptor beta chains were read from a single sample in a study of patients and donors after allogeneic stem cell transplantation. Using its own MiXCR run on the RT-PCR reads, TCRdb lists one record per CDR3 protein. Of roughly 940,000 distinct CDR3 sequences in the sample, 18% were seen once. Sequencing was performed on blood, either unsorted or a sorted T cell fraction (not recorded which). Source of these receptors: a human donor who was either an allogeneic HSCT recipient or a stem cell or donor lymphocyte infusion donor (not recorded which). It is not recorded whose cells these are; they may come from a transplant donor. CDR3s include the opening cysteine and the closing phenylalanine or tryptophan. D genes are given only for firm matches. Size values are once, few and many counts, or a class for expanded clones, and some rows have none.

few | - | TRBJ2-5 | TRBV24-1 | TGTGCCACCAGTGACAGGATTCAGACCCAGTACTTC | CATSDRIQTQYF
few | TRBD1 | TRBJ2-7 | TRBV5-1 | TGCGCCAGCAGCTTGACCGGGACAGGGTACGTGCAGTACTTC | CASSLTGTGYVQYF
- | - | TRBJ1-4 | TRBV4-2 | TGTGCCAGCAGCCTCAGGGAAGGACTGTTTTTT | CASSLREGLFF
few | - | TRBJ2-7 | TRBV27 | TGTGCCAGCAGTCAGACCCCGGCACAGTCCTACGAGCAGTACTTC | CASSQTPAQSYEQYF
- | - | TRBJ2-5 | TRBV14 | TGTGCCAGCAGCCAAGTCGGCAGGAATTTTAGGGAGACCCAGTACTTC | CASSQVGRNFRETQYF
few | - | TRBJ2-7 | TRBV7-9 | TGTGCCAGCAGCTTAGTTGAGGGCCCCTACGAGCAGTACTTC | CASSLVEGPYEQYF
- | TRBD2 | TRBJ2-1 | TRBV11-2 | TGTGCCAGCAGCTTCCGTCCGGGCGGGGGGCCCAACGCTAATGAGCAGTTCTTC | CASSFRPGGGPNANEQFF
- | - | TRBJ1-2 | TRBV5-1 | TGCGCCAGCAGCCCCACAAGGGGTGGGAGCTACACCTTC | CASSPTRGGSYTF
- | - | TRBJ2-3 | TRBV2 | TGTGCCAGCAGCCAACTAGAGCTCTACACAGATACGCAGTATTTT | CASSQLELYTDTQYF
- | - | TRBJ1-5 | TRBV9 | TGTGCCAGCGGAGGGACGTTCATGCCCCAGCATTTT | CASGGTFMPQHF
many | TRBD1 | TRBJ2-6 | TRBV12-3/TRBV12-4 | TGTGCCAGCAGTTTGAGGGGGCCTGGGGCCAACGTCCTGACTTTC | CASSLRGPGANVLTF
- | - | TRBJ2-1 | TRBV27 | TGTGCCAGCAGTCTCTTTAAAACCTACAATGAGCAGTTCTTC | CASSLFKTYNEQFF
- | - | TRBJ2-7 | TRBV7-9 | TGTGCCAGCAGCCCCCGGGGGTCTAACTACGAGCAGTACTTC | CASSPRGSNYEQYF
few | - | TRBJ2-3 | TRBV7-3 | TGTGCCAGCATGGGCGTGGGAACAGATACGCAGTATTTT | CASMGVGTDTQYF
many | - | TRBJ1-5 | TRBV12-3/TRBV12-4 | TGTGCCAGCAGTACCGCCGGGCTTGGCAATCAGCCCCAGCATTTT | CASSTAGLGNQPQHF
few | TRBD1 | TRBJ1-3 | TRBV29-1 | TGCAGCGCCGGACAGGGAACCACTCTATCTGGAAACACCATATATTTT | CSAGQGTTLSGNTIYF
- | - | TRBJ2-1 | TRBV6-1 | TGTGCCAGCAATGGGGGGAGCTCCTACAATGAGCAGTTCTTC | CASNGGSSYNEQFF
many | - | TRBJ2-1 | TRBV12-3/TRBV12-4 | TGTGCCAGCAGTTCTCGCAACAATGAGCAGTTCTTC | CASSSRNNEQFF
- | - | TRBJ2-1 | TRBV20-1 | TGCAGTGCTAGAGATTGGGCAGACGAGCAGTTCTTC | CSARDWADEQFF
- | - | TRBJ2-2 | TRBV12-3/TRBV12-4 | TGTGCCAGCAGTTCCCCGCTAGGGATCACCGGGGAGCTGTTTTTT | CASSSPLGITGELFF
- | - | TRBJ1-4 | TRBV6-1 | TGTGCCAGCAGTGAAGTCCCCCGGGAGGGCGAAAAACTGTTTTTT | CASSEVPREGEKLFF
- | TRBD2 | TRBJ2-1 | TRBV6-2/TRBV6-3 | TGTGCCAGCAGCCCTCCTAGCGGGGGTGCTAGCTCCTACAATGAGCAGTTCTTC | CASSPPSGGASSYNEQFF
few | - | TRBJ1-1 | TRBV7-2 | TGTGCCAGCAGCTCTCACCCACAACCACCAGAAGCTTTCTTT | CASSSHPQPPEAFF
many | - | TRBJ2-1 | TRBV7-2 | TGTGCCAGCAATGGGGGACACTCCTACAATGAGCAGTTCTTC | CASNGGHSYNEQFF
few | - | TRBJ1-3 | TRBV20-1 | TGCAGTGCTCGAGGGAACTCTGGAAACACCATATATTTT | CSARGNSGNTIYF
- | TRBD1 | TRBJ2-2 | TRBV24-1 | TGTGCCACCAGTGATCCCAGACAGGGGGCGATCGGGGAGCTGTTTTTT | CATSDPRQGAIGELFF
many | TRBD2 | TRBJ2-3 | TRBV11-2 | TGTGCCAGCAGACGGGGGGGCCCGTCCGCAGATACGCAGTATTTT | CASRRGGPSADTQYF
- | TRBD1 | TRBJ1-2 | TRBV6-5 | TGTGCCAGCAGTTACGGGACAGGGAGAGACTACACCTTC | CASSYGTGRDYTF
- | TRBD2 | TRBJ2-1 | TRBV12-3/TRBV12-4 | TGTGCCAGCAGTTTATTCGGGACTAGGATCAATGAGCAGTTCTTC | CASSLFGTRINEQFF
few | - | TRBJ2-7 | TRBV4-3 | TGCGCCAGCAGCCAAAAGGTCAGGTCGGGGGAGCAGTACTTC | CASSQKVRSGEQYF
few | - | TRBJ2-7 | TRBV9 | TGTGCCAGCAGCCCCAACCTGGGTAGCTCCTACGAGCAGTACTTC | CASSPNLGSSYEQYF
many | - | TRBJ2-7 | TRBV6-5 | TGTGCCAGCAGTTCAAGAATCGAGCAGTACTTC | CASSSRIEQYF
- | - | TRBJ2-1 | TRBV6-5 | TGTGCCAGCAGTTTAACCACGGGGGCATACAATGAGCAGTTCTTC | CASSLTTGAYNEQFF
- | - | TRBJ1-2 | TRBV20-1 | TGCAGTGCTAGATTGGGGGGCATGGGCGGCTACACCTTC | CSARLGGMGGYTF
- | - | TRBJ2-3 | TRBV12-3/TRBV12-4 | TGTGCCAGCAGTAAAAGGGGGGCAGATACGCAGTATTTT | CASSKRGADTQYF
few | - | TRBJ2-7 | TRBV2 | TGTGCCAGCAGTGGGCCCCCGGGTCCCGAGCAGTACTTC | CASSGPPGPEQYF
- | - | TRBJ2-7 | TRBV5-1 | TGCGCCAGCAGCTTGGGTTGGGGCAATTCCTACGAGCAGTACTTC | CASSLGWGNSYEQYF
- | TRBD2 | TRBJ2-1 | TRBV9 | TGTGCCAGCAGCGTAGCCGGGACTAGCCTCTACAATGAGCAGTTCTTC | CASSVAGTSLYNEQFF
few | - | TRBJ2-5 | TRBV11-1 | TGTGCCAGCAGCTTAGCGTGGTATTCTGGGACCGCTAGTGAGACCCAGTACTTC | CASSLAWYSGTASETQYF
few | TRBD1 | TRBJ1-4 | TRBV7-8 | TGTGCCAGCAGCACCAGGGGGGGGCGTATTGAAAAACTGTTTTTT | CASSTRGGRIEKLFF
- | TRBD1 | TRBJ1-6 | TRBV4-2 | TGTGCCAGCAGCCAAGAACGGACAGGGACTGTTAATTCACCCCTCCACTTT | CASSQERTGTVNSPLHF
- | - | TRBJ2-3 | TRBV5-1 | TGCGCCAGCAGCTTGGTAGTCAAAGGCACAGATACGCAGTATTTT | CASSLVVKGTDTQYF
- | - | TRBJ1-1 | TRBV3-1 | TGTGCCAGCAGCCAAGGAGGAGGTGGTGAAGCTTTCTTT | CASSQGGGGEAFF
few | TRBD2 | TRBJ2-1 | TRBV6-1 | TGTGCCAGCAGTGAAGGGACTAGCGGAAGCTCCTACAATGAGCAGTTCTTC | CASSEGTSGSSYNEQFF
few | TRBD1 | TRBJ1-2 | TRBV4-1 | TGCGCCAGCAGCCAAGGCGATCGGGACAGGGCTTATGGCTACACCTTC | CASSQGDRDRAYGYTF
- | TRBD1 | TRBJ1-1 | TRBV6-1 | TGTGCCAGCAAAGGGATAGGGGGCATCGGCACTGAAGCTTTCTTT | CASKGIGGIGTEAFF
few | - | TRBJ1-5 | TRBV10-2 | TGCGCCAGCAGTGAGGGTACTGGGAAATTTAGCGGCAATCAGCCCCAGCATTTT | CASSEGTGKFSGNQPQHF
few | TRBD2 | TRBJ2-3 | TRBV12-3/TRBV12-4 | TGTGCCAGCACTCTAGGACTAGCGGGAGCAGATACGCAGTATTTT | CASTLGLAGADTQYF
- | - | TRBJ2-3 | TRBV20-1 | TGCAGTGCTTCAAAGGTAACAGATACGCAGTATTTT | CSASKVTDTQYF
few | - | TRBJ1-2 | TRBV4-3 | TGCGCCAGCAGCGTCCTAGGTCGGACTAACTATGGCTACACCTTC | CASSVLGRTNYGYTF
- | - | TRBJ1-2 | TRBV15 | TGTGCCACCAGCAGCGAGCGGGACCGCTACTATGGCTACACCTTC | CATSSERDRYYGYTF
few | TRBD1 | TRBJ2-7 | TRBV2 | TGTGCCAGCAGTGAAAACAGGGGGGAGCAGTACTTC | CASSENRGEQYF
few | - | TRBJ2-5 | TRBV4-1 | TGCGCCAGCAGCCACTATAGGAATAAGGGAGAGACCCAGTACTTC | CASSHYRNKGETQYF